This TCR beta chain was retrieved from a study of T cell changes during pregnancy in multiple sclerosis. Per the germline V gene, CDR1 is ENHRY and CDR2 is SYGVKD. This CDR3 spans 15 amino acids. The J segment lost 0 bases and the V segment lost 6 bases, leaving 5 bases of the junction unmatched. In this sample, this clone turned up once. The repertoire was sequenced with immunoSEQ multiplex PCR; TCRdb's copy has only in-frame clones and lacks some. The data contain 93,000 or so clones, roughly 90% of them singletons. The chain has TRBV10-3 and TRBJ1-1; 9 nucleotides line up with TRBD1. Material: peripheral blood, obtained before pregnancy. This TCR was sampled from a female donor with multiple sclerosis, enrolled in a pregnancy study. CDR3 sequence (DNA): TGTGCCATCAGGGACGGGACAGGGTTGAACACTGAAGCTTTCTTT. Translated, it gives CAIRDGTGLNTEAFF.